This passage covers 14 T cell receptor beta chains from one sample sequenced in a study of blood T cells in healthy people across ages. Through a sample-barcoded 5' primer and a J-beta primer mix, a second PCR was run for roughly 7 to 11 cycles. TCRdb processed the 5' RACE reads anew with MiXCR; each CDR3 protein has one entry. The table has 890,000 or so distinct CDR3 sequences, 60% to 80% seen once. Sample: blood. The receptors shown here come from a man younger than 40 in good health.

J is TRBJ2-1 and V is TRBV6-1; 16 positions agree with TRBD2. From germline, CDR1 is MNHNS and CDR2 SASEGT. V trimming: 6 bases; J trimming: 6 bases; junction bases outside the gene matches: 8. The CDR3 runs to 17 residues. CDR3 nucleotide sequence: TGTGCCAGCAGACCGGGACTAGCGGGGGGGACGGGCAATGAGCAGTTCTTC. This codes for CASRPGLAGGTGNEQFF.

This chain connects TRBV6-6 to TRBJ2-7; a weak D match, TRBD1 (6 bases). Gene TRBJ2-1 matches the end of the DNA better, so the J call may be wrong. There are 14 residues in the CDR3. Germline CDR1 and CDR2: MNHNY and SVGAGI (reference sequence). DNA of the CDR3: TGTGCCAGCAGTTTTACAGGGAAACCCCACGAGCAGTTCTTC. Protein: CASSFTGKPHEQFF.

V usage is TRBV14 and J usage is TRBJ2-3; a possible D gene is TRBD1 (5 bases). The germline V and J ends were trimmed by 0 bases and 0 bases, with 19 bases remaining between them. Germline lookup yields CDR1 SGHDN and CDR2 FVKESK. CDR3 length: 19 amino acids. The CDR3 spells CASSQEGPQLQLSTDTQYF. The CDR3 bases are TGTGCCAGCAGCCAAGAGGGGCCCCAGCTACAGCTGAGCACAGATACGCAGTATTTT.

This clonotype was seen a handful of times. The rearrangement joins TRBV5-1 to TRBJ1-1; D might be TRBD1 (5 bases). Trimming left V 4 bases short and J 4 bases short, with 11 bases between. The CDR3 totals 13 residues. Per germline, CDR1 SGHRS and CDR2 YFSETQ. The CDR3 DNA sequence: TGCGCCAGCAGCCCTGGGGCCCGCACTGAAGCTTTCTTT. This translates into CASSPGARTEAFF.

This sequence joins TRBV6-2 or TRBV6-3 and TRBJ1-2, with TRBD1 as a possible D gene (6 bases). The CDR3 spans 16 residues. V was clipped by 7 bases and J by 3 bases, with 21 bases between them. Germline CDR1 reads MNHEY; CDR2 reads SVGEGT. Here the CDR3 DNA reads TGTGCCAGCACCCAGGGGCACAGGGATCTCGACTATGGCTACACCTTC. Translation gives CASTQGHRDLDYGYTF.

This clonotype was observed a few times. The chain is built from TRBV28 and TRBJ1-2, with 7 bases matching TRBD1. The CDR3 runs 14 residues. Germline loops: CDR1 MDHEN, CDR2 SYDVKM. With V trimmed by 6 bases and J by 5 bases, 9 bases remained unmatched. The CDR3 loop reads CASSPAGTAYGYTF. The DNA of the CDR3 is TGTGCCAGCAGCCCCGCCGGGACAGCTTATGGCTACACCTTC.

The chain joins TRBV2 to TRBJ2-1; 7 bases fit TRBD2. Trimming at V came to 3 bases and at J to 5 bases, leaving 7 bases not matched to a gene. The germline V gene has CDR1 SNHLY and CDR2 FYNNEI. The CDR3 sequence is 15 residues long. The CDR3 DNA is TGTGCCAGCAGTGAGCTAGTGGGGACTAACAATGAGCAGTTCTTC. Protein product: CASSELVGTNNEQFF.

The chain is built from TRBV6-1 and TRBJ2-3; 10 positions agree with TRBD2. The CDR3 runs to 17 residues. Germline values: CDR1 MNHNS, CDR2 SASEGT. The trim removed 6 bases at V and 3 bases at J, leaving 12 bases unmatched. The CDR3 region is CASSQVVELAGTDTQYF. The CDR3 coding sequence is TGTGCCAGCAGCCAAGTGGTCGAACTAGCGGGGACAGATACGCAGTATTTT.

This clonotype was observed at least ten times. V usage is TRBV12-3 or TRBV12-4 and J usage is TRBJ1-1, with D perhaps matching TRBD1 (5 bases). The CDR3 is made up of 11 amino acids. Trimming pared 7 bases from V and 6 bases from J, leaving 9 bases between. CDR3 bases: TGTGCCAGCACCCGGGGGGCTGAAGCTTTCTTT. Its translation is CASTRGAEAFF.

This clonotype was picked up many times. J is TRBJ2-5 and V is TRBV15; tentative D call: TRBD2 (6 bases). The V end was cut by 0 bases, the J end by 3 bases, with 11 bases between. The CDR3 length is 15 residues. Germline CDR1 LNHNV, CDR2 YYDKDF (reference sequence). The CDR3 DNA reads TGTGCCACCAGCAGAGATCCCGGGGGAGAAGAGACCCAGTACTTC. It translates to CATSRDPGGEETQYF.

The genes are TRBV6-1 and TRBJ2-7; D is unclear. Trimming cost V 4 bases and J 1 base, with 8 bases left between them. This CDR3 has 13 residues. From germline, CDR1 is MNHNS and CDR2 SASEGT. The CDR3 DNA follows: TGTGCCAGCAGTGGCCAGGTTTCCTACGAGCAGTACTTC. Translating gives CASSGQVSYEQYF.

J is TRBJ2-1 and V is TRBV5-1, with TRBD1 matching over 9 bases. Germline V CDR1 and CDR2: SGHRS, YFSETQ. The CDR3 runs to 15 residues. The J segment lost 6 bases and the V segment lost 4 bases, leaving 8 bases of the junction unmatched. The CDR3, as DNA: TGCGCCAGCAGCGTAGGGACAGGGCAAGTCAATGAGCAGTTCTTC. Encoded protein: CASSVGTGQVNEQFF. Full variable domain (rest looked up from reference TRBV5-1 and TRBJ2-1): KAGVTQTPRYLIKTRGQQVTLSCSPISGHRSVSWYQQTPGQGLQFLFEYFSETQRNKGNFPGRFSGRQFSNSRSEMNVSTLELGDSALYLCASSVGTGQVNEQFFGPGTRLTVL.

The chain combines TRBV25-1 with TRBJ1-2, with 8 bases matching TRBD1. V shed 4 bases and J 4 bases; nucleotides not matched to a gene: 5. This CDR3 comprises 14 residues. CDR1 and CDR2 (germline): MGHDK, SYGVNS. Written as DNA, the CDR3 is TGTGCCAGCAGTGGACAGGGGAGAGGCTATGGCTACACCTTC. This sequence encodes CASSGQGRGYGYTF.

V and J are TRBV7-3 and TRBJ2-2; D possibly corresponds to TRBD1 (6 bases). Germline CDR1 and CDR2: SGHTA and FQGTGA. The CDR3 is made up of 16 amino acids. Deletions cut 1 base from V and 2 bases from J, with 11 bases between. This chain's CDR3 is CASSLNPRGNTGELFF. The CDR3 DNA reads as TGTGCCAGCAGCTTAAACCCCAGGGGAAACACCGGGGAGCTGTTTTTT.